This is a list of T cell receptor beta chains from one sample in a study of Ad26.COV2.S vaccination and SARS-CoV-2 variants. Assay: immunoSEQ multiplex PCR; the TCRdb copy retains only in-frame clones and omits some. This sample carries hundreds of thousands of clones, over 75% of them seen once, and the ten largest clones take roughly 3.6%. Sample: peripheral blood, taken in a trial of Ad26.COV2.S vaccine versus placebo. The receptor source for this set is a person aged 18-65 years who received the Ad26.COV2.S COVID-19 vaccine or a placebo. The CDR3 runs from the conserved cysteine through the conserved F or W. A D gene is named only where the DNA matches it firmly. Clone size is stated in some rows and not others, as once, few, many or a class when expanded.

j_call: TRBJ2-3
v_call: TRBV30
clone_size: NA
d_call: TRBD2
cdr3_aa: CAWSLGLAGDTQYF
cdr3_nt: TGTGCCTGGAGTCTAGGGCTAGCGGGAGATACGCAGTATTTT

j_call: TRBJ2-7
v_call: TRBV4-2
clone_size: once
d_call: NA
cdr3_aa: CASSHASAAASYEQYF
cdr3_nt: TGTGCCAGCAGCCATGCCTCAGCAGCGGCCTCCTACGAGCAGTACTTC

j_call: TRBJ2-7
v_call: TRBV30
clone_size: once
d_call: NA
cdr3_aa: CAWSRTGLNYEQYF
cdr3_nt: TGTGCCTGGAGTCGGACGGGACTGAACTACGAGCAGTACTTC

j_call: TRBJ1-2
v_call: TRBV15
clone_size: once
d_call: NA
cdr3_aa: CATSRVSGVGMDGYTF
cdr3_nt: TGTGCCACCAGCAGAGTGTCAGGGGTCGGAATGGATGGCTACACCTTC

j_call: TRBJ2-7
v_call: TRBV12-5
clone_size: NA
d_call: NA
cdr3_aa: CASGPRQASYEQYF
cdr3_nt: TGTGCTAGTGGTCCCCGGCAGGCGTCCTACGAGCAGTACTTC

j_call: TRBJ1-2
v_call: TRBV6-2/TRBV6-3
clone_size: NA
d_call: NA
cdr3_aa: CASSTHPGQAYGYTF
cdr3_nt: TGTGCCAGCAGTACCCACCCGGGGCAGGCCTATGGCTACACCTTC

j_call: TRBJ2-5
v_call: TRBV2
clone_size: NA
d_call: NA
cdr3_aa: CASSVPTAEETQYF
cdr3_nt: TGTGCCAGCAGTGTGCCGACAGCGGAAGAGACCCAGTACTTC

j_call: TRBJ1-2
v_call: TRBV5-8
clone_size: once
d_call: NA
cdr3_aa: CASSFSGNGYTF
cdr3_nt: TGTGCCAGCAGCTTTTCAGGGAATGGCTACACCTTC

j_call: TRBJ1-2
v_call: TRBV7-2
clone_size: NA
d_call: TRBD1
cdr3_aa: CASSPQGQELDGYTF
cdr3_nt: TGTGCCAGCAGCCCCCAGGGACAGGAATTGGATGGCTACACCTTC

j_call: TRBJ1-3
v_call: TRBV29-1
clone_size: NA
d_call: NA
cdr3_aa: CSVDGSGNTIYF
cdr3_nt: TGCAGCGTTGACGGCTCTGGAAACACCATATATTTT

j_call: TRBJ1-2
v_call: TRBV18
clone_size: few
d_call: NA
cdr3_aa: CASSPDPGPSGGYTF
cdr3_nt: TGTGCCAGCTCACCTGACCCAGGCCCCAGCGGAGGCTACACCTTC

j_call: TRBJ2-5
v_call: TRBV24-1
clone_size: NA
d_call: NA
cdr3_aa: CATSDGQKETQYF
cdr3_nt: TGTGCCACCAGTGATGGACAGAAAGAGACCCAGTACTTC

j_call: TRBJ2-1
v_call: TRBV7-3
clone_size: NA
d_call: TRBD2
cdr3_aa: CASSSKRGAHNEQFF
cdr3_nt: TGTGCCAGCAGTTCAAAGCGGGGGGCACACAATGAGCAGTTCTTC

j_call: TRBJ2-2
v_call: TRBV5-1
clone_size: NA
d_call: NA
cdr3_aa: CASSQYNTGELFF
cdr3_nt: TGCGCCAGCAGCCAGTATAACACCGGGGAGCTGTTTTTT

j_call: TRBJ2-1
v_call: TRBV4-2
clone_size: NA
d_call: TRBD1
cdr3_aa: CASSGQGALSSYNEQFF
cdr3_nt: TGTGCCAGCTCCGGACAGGGGGCGTTGAGCTCCTACAATGAGCAGTTCTTC

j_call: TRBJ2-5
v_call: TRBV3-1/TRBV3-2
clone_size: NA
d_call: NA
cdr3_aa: CASSQLTPSGETQYF
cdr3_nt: TGTGCCAGCAGCCAACTGACTCCCTCCGGGGAGACCCAGTACTTC

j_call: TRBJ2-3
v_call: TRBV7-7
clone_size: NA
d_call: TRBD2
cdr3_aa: CASSKLAGVRDTQYF
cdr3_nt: TGTGCTAGCAGCAAACTAGCGGGGGTGAGAGATACGCAGTATTTT

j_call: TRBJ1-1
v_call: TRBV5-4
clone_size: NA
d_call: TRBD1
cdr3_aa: CASSPAGGVDRNTEAFF
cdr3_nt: TGTGCCAGCAGCCCAGCAGGGGGGGTCGATAGGAACACTGAAGCTTTCTTT